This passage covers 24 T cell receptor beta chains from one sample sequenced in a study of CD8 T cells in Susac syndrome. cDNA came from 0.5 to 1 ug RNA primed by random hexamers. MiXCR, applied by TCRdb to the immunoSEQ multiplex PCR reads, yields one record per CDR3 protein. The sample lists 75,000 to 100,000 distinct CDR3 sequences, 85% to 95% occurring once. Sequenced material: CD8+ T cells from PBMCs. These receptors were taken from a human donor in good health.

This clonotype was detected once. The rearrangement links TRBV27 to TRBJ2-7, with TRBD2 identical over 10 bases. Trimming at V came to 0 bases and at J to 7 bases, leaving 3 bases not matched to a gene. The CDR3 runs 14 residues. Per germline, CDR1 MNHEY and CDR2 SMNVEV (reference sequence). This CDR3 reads CASSLSSGRGEQYV. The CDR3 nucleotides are TGTGCCAGCAGTTTATCGAGCGGGAGGGGGGAGCAGTACGTC.

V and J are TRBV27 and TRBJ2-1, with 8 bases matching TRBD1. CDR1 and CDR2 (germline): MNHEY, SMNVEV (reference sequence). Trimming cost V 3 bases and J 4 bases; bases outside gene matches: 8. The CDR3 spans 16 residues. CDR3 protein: CASSFPGTGDYNEQFF. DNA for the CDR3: TGTGCCAGCAGTTTCCCCGGGACAGGAGATTACAATGAGCAGTTCTTC.

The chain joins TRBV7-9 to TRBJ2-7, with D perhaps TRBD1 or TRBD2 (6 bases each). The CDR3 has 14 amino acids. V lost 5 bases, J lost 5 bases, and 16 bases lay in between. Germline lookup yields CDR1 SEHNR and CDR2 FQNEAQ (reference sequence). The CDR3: CASSHGGRVHEQYF. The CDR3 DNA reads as TGTGCCAGCAGCCACGGGGGCAGGGTACACGAGCAGTACTTC.

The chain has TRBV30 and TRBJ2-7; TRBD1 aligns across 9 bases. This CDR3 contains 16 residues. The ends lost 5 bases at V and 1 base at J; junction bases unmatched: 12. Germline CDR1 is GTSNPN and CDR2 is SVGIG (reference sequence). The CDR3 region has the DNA TGTGCCTGGGACTCCCTTCCGGGACAGGGATCCTACGAGCAGTACGTC. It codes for CAWDSLPGQGSYEQYV.

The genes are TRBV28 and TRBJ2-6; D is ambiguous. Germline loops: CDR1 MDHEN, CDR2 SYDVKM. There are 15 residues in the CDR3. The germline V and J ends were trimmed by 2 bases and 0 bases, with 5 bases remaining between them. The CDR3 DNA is TGTGCCAGCAGTTTACTGGCCTCTGGGGCCAACGTCCTGACTTTC. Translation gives CASSLLASGANVLTF.

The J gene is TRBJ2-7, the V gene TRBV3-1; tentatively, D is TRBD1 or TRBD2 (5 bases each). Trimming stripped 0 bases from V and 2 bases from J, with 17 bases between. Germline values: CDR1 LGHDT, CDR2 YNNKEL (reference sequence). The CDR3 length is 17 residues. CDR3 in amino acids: CASSQDWLGVQPYEQYF. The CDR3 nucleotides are TGTGCCAGCAGCCAAGATTGGTTGGGGGTCCAACCCTACGAGCAGTACTTC.

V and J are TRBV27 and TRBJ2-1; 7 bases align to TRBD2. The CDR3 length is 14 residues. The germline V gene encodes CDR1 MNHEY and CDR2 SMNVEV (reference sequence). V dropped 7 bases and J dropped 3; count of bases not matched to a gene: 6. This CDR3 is CASTLGGNYNEQFF. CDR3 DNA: TGTGCCAGCACCTTGGGGGGGAACTACAATGAGCAGTTCTTC.

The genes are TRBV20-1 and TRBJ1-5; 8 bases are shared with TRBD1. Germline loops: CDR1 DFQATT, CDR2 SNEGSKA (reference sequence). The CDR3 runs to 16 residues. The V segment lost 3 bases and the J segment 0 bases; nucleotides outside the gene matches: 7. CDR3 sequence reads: CSASDRGPYSNQPQHF. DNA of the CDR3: TGCAGTGCTAGCGACAGGGGCCCATATAGCAATCAGCCCCAGCATTTT.

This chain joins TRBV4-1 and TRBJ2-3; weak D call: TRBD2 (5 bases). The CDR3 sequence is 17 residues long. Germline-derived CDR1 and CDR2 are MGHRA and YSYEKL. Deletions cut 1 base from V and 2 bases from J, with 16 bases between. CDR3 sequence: CASSQGAGSGITDTQYF. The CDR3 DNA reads TGCGCCAGCAGCCAAGGGGCCGGAAGCGGTATCACAGATACGCAGTATTTT.

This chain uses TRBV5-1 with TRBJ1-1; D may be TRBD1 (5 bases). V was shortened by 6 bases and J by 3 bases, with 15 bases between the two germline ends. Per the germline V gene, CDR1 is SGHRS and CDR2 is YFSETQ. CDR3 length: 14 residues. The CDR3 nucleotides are TGCGCCAGCACCCTAGCGGGACGTCACACTGAAGCTTTCTTT. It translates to CASTLAGRHTEAFF.

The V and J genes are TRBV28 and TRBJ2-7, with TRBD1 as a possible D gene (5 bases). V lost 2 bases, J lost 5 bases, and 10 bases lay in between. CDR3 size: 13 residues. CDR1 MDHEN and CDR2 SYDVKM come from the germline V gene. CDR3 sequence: CASSLTQGNEQYV. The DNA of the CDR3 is TGTGCCAGCAGTTTAACCCAGGGAAACGAGCAGTACGTC.

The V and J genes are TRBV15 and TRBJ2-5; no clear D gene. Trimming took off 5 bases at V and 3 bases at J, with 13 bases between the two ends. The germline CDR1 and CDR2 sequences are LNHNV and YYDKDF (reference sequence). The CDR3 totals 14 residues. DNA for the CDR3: TGTGCCACCAGCGGGGATGCAGAAGAAGAGACCCAGTACTTC. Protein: CATSGDAEEETQYF.

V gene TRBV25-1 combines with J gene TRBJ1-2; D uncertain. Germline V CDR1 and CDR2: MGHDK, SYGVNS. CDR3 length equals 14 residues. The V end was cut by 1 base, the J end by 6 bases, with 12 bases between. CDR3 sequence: CASSEFEAADGYTF. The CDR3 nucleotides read TGTGCCAGCAGTGAATTCGAGGCGGCTGATGGCTACACCTTC.

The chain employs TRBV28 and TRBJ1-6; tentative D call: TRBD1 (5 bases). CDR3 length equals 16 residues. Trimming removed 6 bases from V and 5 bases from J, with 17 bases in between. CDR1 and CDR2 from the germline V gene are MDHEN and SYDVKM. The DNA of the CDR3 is TGTGCCAGCAGCGTTTCAAGGGGTTTTGATAATTCACCCCTCCACTTT. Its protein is CASSVSRGFDNSPLHF.

This CDR3 is CASSVSSGRNNEQFF. For the CDR3, the DNA is TGTGCCAGCAGCGTTTCTAGCGGGAGAAACAATGAGCAGTTCTTC. This chain joins TRBV9 and TRBJ2-1; 10 positions match TRBD2. The CDR3 has 15 residues. The germline gives CDR1 SGDLS, CDR2 YYNGEE. The V gene end was trimmed by 2 bases and the J gene end by 5 bases; junction bases not matched to a gene: 4.

In nucleotides, the CDR3 is TGTGCCAGCAGGGTCCTTGATTGGTCCAAAACGACAGGATTATACAATGAGCAGTTCTTC. Amino acid sequence: CASRVLDWSKTTGLYNEQFF. This chain links TRBV6-1 with TRBJ2-1; D perhaps matches TRBD1 (6 bases). V lost 6 bases, J lost 4 bases, and 31 bases lay in between. The CDR3 runs 20 residues. CDR1 and CDR2 (germline): MNHNS, SASEGT.

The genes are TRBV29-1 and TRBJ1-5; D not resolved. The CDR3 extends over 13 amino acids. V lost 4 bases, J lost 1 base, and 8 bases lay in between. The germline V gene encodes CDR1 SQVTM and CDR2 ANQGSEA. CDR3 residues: CSVADGSNQPQHF. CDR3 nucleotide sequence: TGCAGCGTTGCCGACGGGAGCAATCAGCCCCAGCATTTT. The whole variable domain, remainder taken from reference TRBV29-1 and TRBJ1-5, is SAVISQKPSRDICQRGTSLTIQCQVDSQVTMMFWYRQQPGQSLTLIATANQGSEATYESGFVIDKFPISRPNLTFSTLTVSNMSPEDSSIYLCSVADGSNQPQHFGDGTRLSIL.

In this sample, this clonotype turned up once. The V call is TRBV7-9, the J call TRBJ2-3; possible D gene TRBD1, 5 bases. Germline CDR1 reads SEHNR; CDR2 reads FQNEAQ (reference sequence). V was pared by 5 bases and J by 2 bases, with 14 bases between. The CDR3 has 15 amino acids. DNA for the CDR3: TGTGCCAGCAGCCGAGTACAGGAACACACAGATACGCAGTATTTT. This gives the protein CASSRVQEHTDTQYF.

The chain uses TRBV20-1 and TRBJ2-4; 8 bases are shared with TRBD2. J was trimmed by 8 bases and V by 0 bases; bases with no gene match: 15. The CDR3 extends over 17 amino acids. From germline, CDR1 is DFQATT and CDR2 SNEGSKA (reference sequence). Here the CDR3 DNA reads TGCAGTGCTAGAGATCTCAGTAGTCGCGGGAGGAGGGACATTCAGTACTTC. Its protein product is CSARDLSSRGRRDIQYF.

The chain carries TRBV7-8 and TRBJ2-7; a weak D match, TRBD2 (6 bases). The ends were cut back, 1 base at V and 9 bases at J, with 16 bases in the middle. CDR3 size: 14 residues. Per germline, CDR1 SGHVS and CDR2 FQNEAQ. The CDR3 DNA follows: TGTGCCAGCAGCTTAGGGTCGGTCGGGGGTGCGCAGTACGTC. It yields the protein CASSLGSVGGAQYV.

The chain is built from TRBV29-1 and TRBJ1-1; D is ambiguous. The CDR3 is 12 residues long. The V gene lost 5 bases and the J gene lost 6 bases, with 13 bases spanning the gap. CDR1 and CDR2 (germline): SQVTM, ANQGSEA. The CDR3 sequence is CSVRMPGPEAFF. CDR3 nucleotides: TGCAGCGTTCGCATGCCGGGTCCTGAAGCTTTCTTT.

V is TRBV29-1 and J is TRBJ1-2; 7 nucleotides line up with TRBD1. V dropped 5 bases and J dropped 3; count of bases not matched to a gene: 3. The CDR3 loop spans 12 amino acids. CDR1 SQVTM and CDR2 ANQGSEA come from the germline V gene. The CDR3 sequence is CSVLDRDYGYTF. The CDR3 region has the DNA TGCAGCGTTCTCGACAGGGACTATGGCTACACCTTC.

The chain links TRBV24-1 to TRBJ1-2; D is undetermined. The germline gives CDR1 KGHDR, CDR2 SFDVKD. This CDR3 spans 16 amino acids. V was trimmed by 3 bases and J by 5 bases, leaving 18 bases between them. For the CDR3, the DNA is TGTGCCACCAGTGATCCCCGTTTGACCGAGGATTATGGCTACACCTTC. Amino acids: CATSDPRLTEDYGYTF.

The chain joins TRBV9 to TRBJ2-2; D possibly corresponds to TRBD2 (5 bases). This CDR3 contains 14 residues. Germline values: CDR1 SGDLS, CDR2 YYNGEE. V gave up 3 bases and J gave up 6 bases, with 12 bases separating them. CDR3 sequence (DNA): TGTGCCAGCAGCGGTTCGGGGATCTCCGGGGAGCTGTTTTTT. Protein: CASSGSGISGELFF. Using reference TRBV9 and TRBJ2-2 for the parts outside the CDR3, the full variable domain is DSGVTQTPKHLITATGQRVTLRCSPRSGDLSVYWYQQSLDQGLQFLIQYYNGEERAKGNILERFSAQQFPDLHSELNLSSLELGDSALYFCASSGSGISGELFFGEGSRLTVL.